Below, 13 T cell receptor beta chains from the same sample are listed, as sequenced in a study of OX40 agonist ivuxolimab in advanced cancers. Assay used: immunoSEQ multiplex PCR; TCRdb lists only in-frame clones, some missing. The data hold about 70,000 clones, with roughly 80% observed a single time. The sequencing used CD4+ or CD8+ T cells sorted from blood, collected in a trial of the OX40 agonist ivuxolimab. These receptors were collected from an adult with an advanced solid tumor such as melanoma, head and neck, liver or kidney cancer.

The rearrangement links TRBV28 to TRBJ1-6; the D gene is possibly TRBD1 (6 bases). Germline V gene lookup returns CDR1 MDHEN and CDR2 SYDVKM. V dropped 8 bases and J dropped 7 bases, with 15 bases sitting between them. The CDR3 loop spans 14 amino acids. CDR3 DNA sequence: TGTGCCAGCGCTGTGGGGACACCAAATTCACCCCTCCACTTT. Protein sequence: CASAVGTPNSPLHF. The whole variable domain, filled in from reference TRBV28 and TRBJ1-6, reads DVKVTQSSRYLVKRTGEKVFLECVQDMDHENMFWYRQDPGLGLRLIYFSYDVKMKEKGDIPEGYSVSREKKERFSLILESASTNQTSMYLCASAVGTPNSPLHFGNGTRLTVT.

J is TRBJ2-2 and V is TRBV21-1; TRBD2, as called in the table, went unchecked against the DNA. TRBV21-1 is deemed a pseudogene. The CDR3 spans 21 residues. This chain's CDR3 is CASSKVGVGLGLAGNTGELFF. The CDR3 DNA sequence: TGTGCCAGCAGCAAAGTGGGGGTAGGGCTGGGACTAGCGGGAAACACCGGGGAGCTGTTTTTT.

This clone was observed a single time. The CDR3: CASIARNTEAFF. CDR3 sequence (DNA): TGTGCCAGCATAGCCAGGAACACTGAAGCTTTCTTT. The chain couples TRBV28 to TRBJ1-1; D unresolved. The V and J ends lost 7 bases and 1 base respectively, with 7 bases between them. CDR1 and CDR2 (germline): MDHEN, SYDVKM. The CDR3 is made up of 12 amino acids. Based on the CDR3 plus reference TRBV28 and TRBJ1-1, the full variable domain is DVKVTQSSRYLVKRTGEKVFLECVQDMDHENMFWYRQDPGLGLRLIYFSYDVKMKEKGDIPEGYSVSREKKERFSLILESASTNQTSMYLCASIARNTEAFFGQGTRLTVV.

The chain links TRBV28 to TRBJ2-2; 7 bases fit TRBD2. The germline V gene encodes CDR1 MDHEN and CDR2 SYDVKM. Trimming took 7 bases from V and 3 from J; bases not matched to a gene: 2. The CDR3 runs 13 residues. In nucleotides, the CDR3 is TGTGCCAGCATGACTAGCTACACCGGGGAGCTGTTTTTT. It is translated as CASMTSYTGELFF.

The chain carries TRBV6-5 and TRBJ2-3; 9 bases align to TRBD2. V was clipped by 6 bases and J by 4 bases; unmatched bases: 8. Germline V gene lookup returns CDR1 MNHEY and CDR2 SVGAGI. The CDR3 is 15 amino acids. Here the CDR3 DNA reads TGTGCCAGCAGCGTTACTAGCGGGTTCGCAGATACGCAGTATTTT. Amino acid sequence: CASSVTSGFADTQYF.

The chain joins TRBV28 to TRBJ2-1; 9 bases are a match to TRBD1. The length of the CDR3 is 14 residues. V lost 6 bases and J lost 10; bases outside the gene matches: 10. CDR1 is MDHEN and CDR2 is SYDVKM in the germline V gene. The CDR3 spells CASSLRTGVREQFF. Written as DNA, the CDR3 is TGTGCCAGCAGCCTCCGGACAGGGGTCAGGGAGCAGTTCTTC.

This chain connects TRBV11-2 to TRBJ1-1, with D unresolved. The germline gives CDR1 SGHAT, CDR2 FQNNGV. V was trimmed by 0 bases and J by 6 bases, leaving 8 bases between them. CDR3 length equals 13 residues. CDR3: CASSLDLAAEAFF. The CDR3, as DNA: TGTGCCAGCAGCTTAGACCTGGCCGCTGAAGCTTTCTTT.

The rearrangement uses TRBV7-2 and TRBJ2-7; 9 bases fit TRBD1. Germline V CDR1 and CDR2: SGHTA, FQGNSA. With 5 bases clipped from V and 1 base from J, the junction kept 9 bases outside the gene matches. There are 16 residues in the CDR3. In DNA form, the CDR3 reads TGTGCCAGCAGCCCCGGGTCGGGGACAGGGTCCTACGAGCAGTACTTC. Protein product: CASSPGSGTGSYEQYF.

The chain uses TRBV11-2 and TRBJ2-5; 7 bases line up with TRBD2. Germline assignment: CDR1 SGHAT and CDR2 FQNNGV. There are 13 residues in the CDR3. With 5 bases clipped from V and 5 bases from J, the junction kept 5 bases outside the gene matches. CDR3 sequence (DNA): TGTGCCAGCAGCGGCGGGAGACAGGAGACCCAGTACTTC. Protein: CASSGGRQETQYF.

V gene TRBV14 combines with J gene TRBJ2-3; weak D call: TRBD2 (5 bases). The CDR3 totals 17 residues. In germline, CDR1 is SGHDN, CDR2 FVKESK. V was trimmed by 4 bases and J by 0 bases, leaving 17 bases between them. CDR3 DNA sequence: TGTGCCAGCAGCCGTGACCACGCGGGCACTAGCACAGATACGCAGTATTTT. Translation: CASSRDHAGTSTDTQYF. Complete variable domain (other parts from reference TRBV14 and TRBJ2-3): EAGVTQFPSHSVIEKGQTVTLRCDPISGHDNLYWYRRVMGKEIKFLLHFVKESKQDESGMPNNRFLAERTGGTYSTLKVQPAELEDSGVYFCASSRDHAGTSTDTQYFGPGTRLTVL.

This clone was counted once. V usage is TRBV5-1 and J usage is TRBJ1-1; no definite D call. V lost 2 bases and J 6 bases, leaving 8 bases between the germline ends. Germline V gives CDR1 SGHRS, CDR2 YFSETQ. There are 12 residues in the CDR3. The CDR3 sequence: CASSFVGSEAFF. In nucleotides, the CDR3 is TGCGCCAGCAGCTTTGTAGGGTCTGAAGCTTTCTTT.

This clone has a single count. This chain connects TRBV25-1 to TRBJ2-2, with a weak D call TRBD1 (6 bases). Trimming removed 1 base from V and 1 base from J, with 7 bases in between. CDR1 and CDR2 (germline): MGHDK, SYGVNS. CDR3 length equals 15 residues. The CDR3 DNA follows: TGTGCCAGCAGTGAATCGGACAGGAACACCGGGGAGCTGTTTTTT. Its protein product is CASSESDRNTGELFF. The full variable domain, with the rest looked up from reference TRBV25-1 and TRBJ2-2, is EADIYQTPRYLVIGTGKKITLECSQTMGHDKMYWYQQDPGMELHLIHYSYGVNSTEKGDLSSESTVSRIRTEHFPLTLESARPSHTSQYLCASSESDRNTGELFFGEGSRLTVL.

This chain joins TRBV14 and TRBJ1-1, with a tentative D call TRBD1 (5 bases). CDR1 SGHDN and CDR2 FVKESK come from the germline V gene. The CDR3 loop spans 13 amino acids. V shed 4 bases and J shed 0 bases, with 6 bases lying between them. This CDR3 is CASSRQLNTEAFF. In nucleotides, the CDR3 is TGTGCCAGCAGCCGACAGTTGAACACTGAAGCTTTCTTT.